The sequence of this T cell receptor (beta chain) was determined in a study of beta chain features in type 1 diabetes (dated by TCRdb to 2016 to 2019). General notes on the study: Mean age, gender distribution, total cell number and subset yield did not differ between patients and healthy donors. A total of 90 million to 130 million sorted cells were examined across all samples, and a strong correlation was observed between cell number per subset and RNA yield. Whereas all 30 or so donors provided naive and central memory subsets, regulatory and stem cell-like memory subsets were isolated from just 8 patients and roughly eight healthy donors. In the study, TCRB repertoires of sorted circulating CD4+ T cell subsets from recently diagnosed type 1 diabetes patients were compared with those of matched healthy donors.

Here is what the overall study found, with its caveats: Naive, central memory and regulatory TCRB repertoires appeared to be more alike among patients than among healthy donors. PCR might favor shorter templates, but patient and control samples were amplified and corrected together, so any skew would affect both groups equally. A moderate but significant shortening of TCRB CDR3 length was observed in type 1 diabetes patients in all four CD4+ subsets. Because cDNA rather than genomic DNA was sequenced, highly expressing activated cells could have been over-represented, although no difference in activation and CD3 levels was found between groups. Because small numbers of individuals were included in the HLA sub-analyses, any influence of HLA type on TCRB rearrangement was left unresolved. At VDJ recombination sites, patients with type 1 diabetes made fewer insertions and deleted more nucleotides, a pattern implying thymic rearrangement abnormalities.

The CDR3 goes from the cysteine to the phenylalanine over 15 residues. The only DNA kept is the CDR3, 45 bases in frame from the first base. CDR1 and CDR2, looked up from the germline V gene, are SGHRS and YFSETQ. At the junction V is shortened by 2 bases and J by 4 bases, with 13 bases in between. The entire amount of isolated RNA was reverse transcribed using the High Capacity cDNA Reverse Transcription Kit, so the sequenced TCRB transcripts were expressed ones. Deep immunoSEQ sequencing was applied to naive, central memory and regulatory T cell samples, giving an average of about 3.57 million total reads per sample. Sorted cells were lysed in RLT buffer, and RNA was extracted using DNase-treated RNeasy Micro or Mini kits according to cell number. To prevent cross-contamination, every cell subset was processed on its own, while patient and healthy donor samples were processed together. TCRB sequences were amplified from cDNA with the immunoSEQ multiplex PCR, producing 87-bp fragments spanning the CDR3 region. The amplicons were sequenced using the Illumina HiSeq platform. Regarding the original processing steps: PCR bias was computationally corrected using synthetic template baselines, reads within Hamming distance 2 were collapsed, and singletons that could not be merged were discarded. Reads were aligned against IMGT so that V, D and J genes, CDR3 length and insertions or deletions at six rearrangement sites could be assigned. Clonotype counts were normalized to sorted cell number within each subset before computing true diversity and Gini coefficients with the tcR R package. The overlap coefficient, calculated on TCRB nucleotide sequences, was used to quantify repertoire sharing. TCRdb stores this immuneACCESS table with in-frame sequences only. Part of the clones is absent; in the studies checked, under half of the shortfall reflects unresolved V genes, and no reason is known for the rest. Clone size and V and J calls were adopted from that table, with D and trimming inferred from the DNA. This sample holds hundreds of thousands of clones; around 15% were observed only once. The ten largest clones represent 5.5% to 7.5% of the sample.

Comments on this clone: This clone's antigen is unknown. No base-level quality is on record; no much larger clone is a single base apart.

A single peripheral blood draw of approximately 110 mL on average was collected from each donor into heparinised tubes. A BD FACSAria II and a panel including CD45RO, CCR7, CD25, CD127, CD95 and CD27 were used to sort naive, central memory, regulatory and stem cell-like memory CD4+ T cells. All sorted populations exceeded 95% purity. PBMCs were isolated immediately by Lymphoprep density gradient centrifugation and stained directly without culture. Samples were stained and sorted in pairs, with one healthy donor and one patient per experiment, so that batch effects were minimized. The rearranged chain carries TRBV5-1 and TRBJ2-1, with no confidently assigned D gene. This receptor was identified in a man aged 30 to 39 in good health. The sequenced sample was central memory CD4+ T cells from blood. The DNA reads TGCGCCAGCAGCTTAGGGTCGACCCCTTACAATGAGCAGTTCTTC. The translation is CASSLGSTPYNEQFF.